This entry features one T cell receptor beta chain sequence. Recruited during active infection, patients (from Seattle) were subsequently followed longitudinally. Authors' processing steps: The assay estimated nucleated cells by amplifying reference gene primers. TCRdb's copy holds only in-frame clones and misses some; the assay was immunoSEQ multiplex PCR. V, J and clone size were drawn from that table, and D and trimming were deduced from the DNA. The sample holds about 170,000 clones; roughly 91% are singletons and the top ten take about 5.3%. These data originate in a study of blood T cell repertoires in COVID-19. Study background: The United States, Italy and Spain were the sources of the acute and convalescent COVID-19 samples. PBMCs, B-cell-depleted T cells, or T cells were the source of the cDNA or gDNA that made up the material.

The specimen sequenced was peripheral blood. This TCR derives from a man between 18 and 35 years old with COVID-19, enrolled during active disease.

The CDR3 nucleotides read TGTGCCAGCAGCTTGGACGGGGCCTACGAGCAGTACTTC. Translating gives CASSLDGAYEQYF. The chain recombines TRBV5-5 with TRBJ2-7; possibly TRBD2 for D (5 bases). V lost 0 bases to trimming and J lost 2 bases, with 6 bases between them. CDR1 SGHKS and CDR2 YYEKEE come from the germline V gene (reference sequence). CDR3 length: 13 amino acids.